These 18 T cell receptor beta chains came from one sample sequenced in a study of blood T cell repertoires in COVID-19. TCRdb's copy holds only in-frame clones and misses some; the assay was immunoSEQ multiplex PCR. The table includes 300,000 to 400,000 clones, around 87% detected once. Sequencing was carried out using peripheral blood. These receptors came from a woman between 50 and 59 years old who had recovered from COVID-19.

J is TRBJ1-2 and V is TRBV28; D possibly corresponds to TRBD1 (5 bases). The germline V and J ends were trimmed by 6 bases and 4 bases, with 15 bases remaining between them. Germline V lookup: CDR1 MDHEN, CDR2 SYDVKM. This CDR3 contains 14 residues. CDR3 bases: TGTGCCAGCAGCGAGGAGGGACGAGGCTATGGCTACACCTTC. As protein: CASSEEGRGYGYTF.

The chain couples TRBV19 to TRBJ1-5, with D unclear. Germline V lookup: CDR1 LNHDA, CDR2 SQIVND (reference sequence). Trimming removed 5 bases at V and 7 bases at J, with 9 bases between. The CDR3 runs to 12 residues. In nucleotides, the CDR3 is TGTGCCAGTAGTGTGTCGAGGCAGCCCCAGCATTTT. This gives the protein CASSVSRQPQHF.

The CDR3 reads CASTKGQESGELFF. The DNA for the CDR3 is TGCGCCAGCACCAAAGGACAGGAATCCGGGGAGCTGTTTTTT. The chain uses TRBV5-1 and TRBJ2-2, with 7 bases identical to TRBD1. CDR3 length equals 14 residues. V shed 6 bases and J 6 bases; nucleotides not matched to a gene: 8. Germline values: CDR1 SGHRS, CDR2 YFSETQ.

This clone was counted once. The genes are TRBV5-5 and TRBJ1-2; 8 nucleotides align to TRBD1. Per the germline V gene, CDR1 is SGHKS and CDR2 is YYEKEE (reference sequence). The V gene end was trimmed by 0 bases and the J gene end by 7 bases; junction bases not matched to a gene: 8. CDR3 size: 15 residues. DNA for the CDR3: TGTGCCAGCAGCTTGGGTGCGACAGGGGCAAGTGGCTACACCTTC. Amino acid sequence: CASSLGATGASGYTF.

This clone came up a few times. This chain uses TRBV5-4 with TRBJ1-6, with D possibly matching TRBD1 (6 bases). The germline V gene encodes CDR1 SGHNT and CDR2 YYREEE (reference sequence). Trimming took 4 bases from V and 3 from J, leaving 11 bases between them. CDR3 size: 15 residues. This CDR3 reads CASSTGQSYNSPLHF. DNA of the CDR3: TGTGCCAGCAGCACGGGACAAAGCTATAATTCACCCCTCCACTTT.

The sample holds a few counts of this clone. The CDR3 here is CASSGAARELSWNTEAFF. CDR3 nucleotide sequence: TGTGCCAGCAGTGGGGCCGCTAGGGAGCTATCATGGAACACTGAAGCTTTCTTT. The chain couples TRBV6-1 to TRBJ1-1, with D uncertain. With 4 bases removed from V and 1 base from J, the gap between germline ends came to 22 bases. Germline V gene sequence: CDR1 MNHNS, CDR2 SASEGT. The CDR3 runs 18 residues.

A word on this clone: In the same sample, other DNA sequences code for this CDR3. The V call is TRBV28, the J call TRBJ2-1; 7 bases line up with TRBD2. Trimming at V came to 3 bases and at J to 0 bases, leaving 2 bases not matched to a gene. This CDR3 spans 15 amino acids. Germline values: CDR1 MDHEN, CDR2 SYDVKM. DNA of the CDR3: TGTGCCAGCAGTTTCGGGGGGAGCTCCTACAATGAGCAGTTCTTC. Translating gives CASSFGGSSYNEQFF.

This chain connects TRBV19 to TRBJ1-4; 7 positions agree with TRBD1. The germline V gene has CDR1 LNHDA and CDR2 SQIVND (reference sequence). The trim removed 3 bases at V and 3 bases at J, leaving 4 bases unmatched. CDR3 length: 15 residues. CDR3 sequence: CASSIIQGANEKLFF. The CDR3 bases are TGTGCCAGTAGTATCATCCAGGGGGCTAATGAAAAACTGTTTTTT.

The chain is built from TRBV19 and TRBJ2-7, with 9 bases fitting TRBD1. From germline, CDR1 is LNHDA and CDR2 SQIVND (reference sequence). This CDR3 spans 15 amino acids. J lost 3 bases, V lost 6 bases, and 9 bases had no gene match. The CDR3 loop is CASSRQGGNYYEQYF. The DNA for the CDR3 is TGTGCCAGTAGCCGACAGGGGGGTAACTACTACGAGCAGTACTTC.

This clone was found once. The V and J genes are TRBV28 and TRBJ2-1; TRBD2 aligns across 11 bases. The CDR3 covers 15 residues. From germline, CDR1 is MDHEN and CDR2 SYDVKM. Trimming removed 6 bases from V and 6 bases from J; junction bases left unmatched: 7. CDR3 protein: CASRRTSGGVNEQFF. The CDR3 nucleotides read TGTGCCAGCAGACGTACTAGCGGGGGTGTCAATGAGCAGTTCTTC.

The CDR3 loop reads CSVVGDYPLDLNTGELFF. The CDR3 nucleotides are TGCAGCGTTGTTGGGGACTATCCTCTCGACCTGAACACCGGGGAGCTGTTTTTT. The rearrangement joins TRBV29-1 to TRBJ2-2, with 7 bases matching TRBD2. The CDR3 has 18 residues. Germline V gene lookup returns CDR1 SQVTM and CDR2 ANQGSEA. Losses at the gene ends were 4 bases for V and 1 base for J; bases not matched to a gene: 15.

The rearrangement joins TRBV28 to TRBJ2-7; 7 bases agree with TRBD1. This CDR3 is 14 amino acids long. CDR1 is MDHEN and CDR2 is SYDVKM in the germline V gene. The V segment lost 5 bases and the J segment 2 bases; nucleotides outside the gene matches: 6. The CDR3 DNA reads TGTGCCAGCAGTACGACAGGGTTGACCTACGAGCAGTACTTC. It codes for CASSTTGLTYEQYF.

This chain links TRBV19 with TRBJ2-7; 8 nucleotides align to TRBD2. CDR3 length: 15 amino acids. Germline lookup yields CDR1 LNHDA and CDR2 SQIVND (reference sequence). V shed 5 bases, J shed 2 bases, and the junction held 8 bases outside the gene matches. Written as DNA, the CDR3 is TGTGCCAGTAGTCCCCAAATAGCGGGACCCTACGAGCAGTACTTC. It specifies CASSPQIAGPYEQYF. The full variable domain, in which reference TRBV19 and TRBJ2-7 provide the parts outside the CDR3, is DGGITQSPKYLFRKEGQNVTLSCEQNLNHDAMYWYRQDPGQGLRLIYYSQIVNDFQKGDIAEGYSVSREKKESFPLTVTSAQKNPTAFYLCASSPQIAGPYEQYFGPGTRLTVT.

The V gene is TRBV3-1 (or the pseudogene TRBV3-2), the J gene TRBJ1-1; no definite D call. The CDR3 runs to 15 residues. Deletions cut 0 bases from V and 2 bases from J, with 10 bases between. CDR1 is LGHDT, CDR2 YNNKEL, per germline (reference sequence). The CDR3 is CASSQDPGANTEAFF. The CDR3 DNA reads TGTGCCAGCAGCCAAGACCCGGGAGCCAACACTGAAGCTTTCTTT.

The chain joins TRBV11-1 to TRBJ2-1; D unresolved. With 2 bases removed from V and 2 bases from J, the gap between germline ends came to 10 bases. Germline V gives CDR1 SGHAT, CDR2 FQDESV (reference sequence). The CDR3 length is 15 residues. The CDR3 DNA sequence: TGTGCCAGCAGCTTATATATAGCAACCTACAATGAGCAGTTCTTC. Protein sequence: CASSLYIATYNEQFF.

In this sample, this clone turned up once. The chain is built from TRBV19 and TRBJ2-7, with TRBD1 matching over 7 bases. The CDR3 spans 13 residues. V lost 8 bases to trimming and J lost 2 bases; unmatched junction nucleotides: 6. CDR1 is LNHDA and CDR2 is SQIVND in the germline V gene (reference sequence). The CDR3 DNA sequence: TGTGCCAGTTCGGACAGGCGCACCTACGAGCAGTACTTC. It translates to CASSDRRTYEQYF.

The chain links TRBV30 to TRBJ1-2; a weak D match, TRBD1 (6 bases). With 3 bases removed from V and 4 bases from J, the gap between germline ends came to 12 bases. Germline V gives CDR1 GTSNPN, CDR2 SVGIG (reference sequence). The CDR3 runs 13 residues. The DNA for the CDR3 is TGTGCCTGGAGGGGGGCAGTCCGCTATGGCTACACCTTC. Translation: CAWRGAVRYGYTF.

The chain has TRBV6-6 and TRBJ1-1; no clear D gene. The CDR3 length is 14 residues. Per the germline V gene, CDR1 is MNHNY and CDR2 is SVGAGI (reference sequence). Trimming took off 7 bases at V and 0 bases at J, with 12 bases between the two ends. The CDR3 loop reads CASNYRRLNTEAFF. The CDR3 DNA reads as TGTGCCAGCAACTATAGGAGGCTGAACACTGAAGCTTTCTTT.